This T cell receptor (beta chain) was retrieved from a study of early T cells in non-severe SARS-CoV-2 infection (dated by TCRdb to the early 2020s). General notes on the study: Because TCR sequencing was done on bulk RNA from unsorted whole blood, the alpha and beta chains could not be paired. Broad study findings and their caveats: VDJdb matching was skewed toward anti-spike CD8 responses and likely underestimated virus-specific expansions by missing private and CD4 specificities.

The receptor library was made with 5' RACE. For sequencing, a NextSeq 500 was employed. Unique molecular identifiers were attached to individual cDNA molecules in the TCR library protocol so that sequencing error and PCR bias could be corrected. Both TCR alpha and beta chains were sequenced, and tight co-correlation was observed between alpha and beta sequence abundances in each sample. The source study handled its data this way. V gene, J gene and CDR3 annotation of TCR sequences was performed with Decombinator V4. TCRs were defined as expanded if a significant change between any two time points was detected under a Poisson model with p below 0.0001. TCR abundances were normalised to the total number of TCRs sequenced per sample and expressed as counts per million. TRAV1-2 paired with TRAJ12, TRAJ20 or TRAJ33 defined MAIT TCRs, while TRAV10 paired with TRAJ18 defined iNKT TCRs. VDJdb, accessed 1 November 2021, was searched for CMV, EBV and SARS-CoV-2 annotated TCRs, with TCRs annotated for multiple antigens excluded. TCRdb reran the public reads through fastp at Q25 and MiXCR, keeping productive beta chains. Rows are unified per CDR3 protein, each entry keeping the most common DNA and genes. Here the V and J calls rest on TCRdb's processing, not on the authors' analysis. The sample yields tens of thousands of distinct CDR3 sequences; approximately 12% were counted once. Roughly 1.3% of the sample is in the top ten clones.

The germline V gene sets CDR1 to SQVTM and CDR2 to ANQGSEA. Including cysteine and phenylalanine, the CDR3 has 11 amino acids. This entry keeps only the CDR3 DNA: 33 bases, framed from base 1. This was a case-control study nested in a cohort of healthcare workers in London, UK, who had nasopharyngeal swab PCR tests and blood samples taken every week. Healthcare workers were recruited between 23 and 31 March 2020, during the week of the UK lockdown, and were followed weekly for up to roughly 16 weeks. This clonotype was seen a few times. It lacks a known antigen. Relative to the germline gene, one junction end is altered; a read error may explain this.

The clonotype originates from an adult who was a healthcare worker with PCR-confirmed SARS-CoV-2 infection or an uninfected control (not recorded which). Source material: whole blood. This chain joins TRBV29-1 to TRBJ2-1; TRBD1 is perhaps the D gene, given 6 matching bases. The CDR3 protein: CSVENNRERFF. Here is the DNA: TGCAGCGTTGAAAACAACAGGGAGCGGTTCTTC.